Each of the 3 T cell receptor beta chains below was sequenced from the same sample in a study of blood T cell repertoires in COVID-19. Assay used: immunoSEQ multiplex PCR; TCRdb lists only in-frame clones, some missing. The repertoire consists of 100,000 or so clones, with roughly 87% occurring once and the leading ten covering more than 15%. Sequenced material: peripheral blood. The receptors derive from a man older than 75 with acute or convalescent COVID-19.

The rearrangement uses TRBV7-9 and TRBJ1-5; D remains ambiguous. Germline values: CDR1 SEHNR, CDR2 FQNEAQ (reference sequence). The CDR3 length is 13 residues. Trimming shortened V by 5 bases and J by 7 bases, and 12 bases separated the two germline ends. CDR3 sequence: CASSGEGGQPQHF. The CDR3 DNA sequence: TGTGCCAGCAGCGGGGAGGGAGGCCAGCCCCAGCATTTT.

This clone was found a few times. V is TRBV5-4 and J is TRBJ2-7; tentative D call: TRBD1 (6 bases). Germline V gene sequence: CDR1 SGHNT, CDR2 YYREEE (reference sequence). Deletions cut 4 bases from V and 4 bases from J, with 18 bases between. The CDR3 sequence is 15 residues long. As DNA, the CDR3 is TGTGCCAGCAGCCGCCCCGGGACAACTAATTACGAGCAGTACTTC. Residues: CASSRPGTTNYEQYF.

The chain combines TRBV29-1 with TRBJ1-1; D is uncertain. V was pared by 4 bases and J by 1 base, with 10 bases between. This CDR3 spans 13 amino acids. Germline CDR1 is SQVTM and CDR2 is ANQGSEA. The CDR3 reads CSVGVAPNTEAFF. The CDR3 bases are TGCAGCGTTGGGGTAGCACCGAACACTGAAGCTTTCTTT.